This TCR beta chain comes out of a study of blood T cells in healthy people across ages. Overall study results and limits: Donor CMV status was unknown, possibly confounding expanded clonotype changes.

Trimming pared 0 bases from V and 0 bases from J, leaving 9 bases between. Germline lookup yields CDR1 SGHVS and CDR2 FQNEAQ. CDR3 length: 16 amino acids. A second PCR of 7 to 11 cycles used a sample-barcoded 5' primer and a J-beta primer mix. Each of the cDNA molecules was tagged by a template-switch adaptor with 12 random nucleotides. TCRdb reanalysed the 5' RACE reads using MiXCR and keeps one entry per CDR3 protein. The sample lists about 1.4 million distinct CDR3 sequences, 45% to 70% occurring once. The study recruited healthy Caucasian donors from Russia who were aged about 6 to 95. Whenever a sample was processed, at least 7 million PBMCs were isolated. About this clonotype itself: No antigen is known for it.

The rearrangement uses TRBV7-8 and TRBJ2-4; tentative D call: TRBD1 (5 bases). This sequence originates from a young man in good health. What was sequenced was blood. The CDR3 region has the DNA TGTGCCAGCAGCTTAGCAGGGGCCCAAGCCAAAAACATTCAGTACTTC. It is translated as CASSLAGAQAKNIQYF.